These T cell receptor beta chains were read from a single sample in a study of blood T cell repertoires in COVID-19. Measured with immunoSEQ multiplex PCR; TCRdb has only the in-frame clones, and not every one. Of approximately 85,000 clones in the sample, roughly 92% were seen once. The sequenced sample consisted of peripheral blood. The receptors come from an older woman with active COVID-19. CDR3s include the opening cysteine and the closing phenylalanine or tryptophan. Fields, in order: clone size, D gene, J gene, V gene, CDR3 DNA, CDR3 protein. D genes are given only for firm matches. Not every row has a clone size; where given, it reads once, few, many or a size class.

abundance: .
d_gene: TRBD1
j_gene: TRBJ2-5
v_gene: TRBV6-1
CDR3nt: TGTGCCAGCAGAAGACAGGGGGGCCAAGAGACCCAGTACTTC
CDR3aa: CASRRQGGQETQYF

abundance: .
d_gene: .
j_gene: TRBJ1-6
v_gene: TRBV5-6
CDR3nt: TGTGCCAGCAGCCTGACCGTGGGGGCGACCAATTCACCCCTCCACTTT
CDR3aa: CASSLTVGATNSPLHF

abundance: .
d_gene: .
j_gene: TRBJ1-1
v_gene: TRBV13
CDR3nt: TGTGCCAGCAGCCTTGGGATAGGTCGGGGTACTGAAGCTTTCTTT
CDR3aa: CASSLGIGRGTEAFF

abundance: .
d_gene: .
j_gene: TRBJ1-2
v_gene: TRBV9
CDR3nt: TGTGCCAGCAGCGTAGATCTAAGTGTGGGGTCAGGGGGCTACACCTTC
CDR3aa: CASSVDLSVGSGGYTF

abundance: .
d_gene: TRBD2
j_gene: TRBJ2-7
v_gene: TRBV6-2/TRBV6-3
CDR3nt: TGTGCCAGCAGTTCGGGGCTAGCGGGTTACTACGAGCAGTACTTC
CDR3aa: CASSSGLAGYYEQYF

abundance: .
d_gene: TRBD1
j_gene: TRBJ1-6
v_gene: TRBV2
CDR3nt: TGTGCCAGCAGGGGCGCCAGGGGGGATAATTCACCCCTCCACTTT
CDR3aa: CASRGARGDNSPLHF

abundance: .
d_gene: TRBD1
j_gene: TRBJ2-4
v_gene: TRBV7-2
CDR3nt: TGTGCCAGCAGCTATCTAGGACAGGGAAATTCTCGAGCCAAAAACATTCAGTACTTC
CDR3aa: CASSYLGQGNSRAKNIQYF

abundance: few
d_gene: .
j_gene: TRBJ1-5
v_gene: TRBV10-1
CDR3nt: TGCGCCAGCGGCAGGGACAATCAGCCCCAGCATTTT
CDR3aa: CASGRDNQPQHF

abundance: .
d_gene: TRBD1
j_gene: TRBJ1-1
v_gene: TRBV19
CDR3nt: TGTGCCAGTAGTATTGGGGACAGGGGTGACACTGAAGCTTTCTTT
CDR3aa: CASSIGDRGDTEAFF

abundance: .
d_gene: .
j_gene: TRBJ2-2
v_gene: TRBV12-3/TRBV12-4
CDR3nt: TGTGCCAGCAGTGGAGTTCCCACCGGGGAGCTGTTTTTT
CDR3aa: CASSGVPTGELFF

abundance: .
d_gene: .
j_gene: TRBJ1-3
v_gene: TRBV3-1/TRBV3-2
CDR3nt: TGTGCCAGCAGCCAAGTCGGTAGCTCTGGAAACACCATATATTTT
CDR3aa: CASSQVGSSGNTIYF

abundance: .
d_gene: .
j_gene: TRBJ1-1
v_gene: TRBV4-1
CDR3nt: TGCGCCAGCAGCCAAGGCCCAACGGGGGGGACTGAAGCTTTCTTT
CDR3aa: CASSQGPTGGTEAFF

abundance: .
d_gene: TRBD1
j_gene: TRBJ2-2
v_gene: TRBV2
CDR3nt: TGTGCCACCAGGACAGGACCGACCGGGGAGCTGTTTTTT
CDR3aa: CATRTGPTGELFF

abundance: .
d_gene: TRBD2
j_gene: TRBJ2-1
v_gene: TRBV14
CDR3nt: TGTGCCAGCACCTCACTAGCGGGAGGGCCTCCAGCCTACAATGAGCAGTTCTTC
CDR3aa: CASTSLAGGPPAYNEQFF

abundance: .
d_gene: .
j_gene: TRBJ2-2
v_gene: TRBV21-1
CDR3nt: TGTGCCAGCAGCAAATTCGCAGGGGGCAAGGCCGGGGAGCTGTTTTTT
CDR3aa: CASSKFAGGKAGELFF

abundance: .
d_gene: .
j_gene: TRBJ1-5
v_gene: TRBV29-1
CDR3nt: TGCAGCGTTGGACAGAGTGGTCAGCCCCAGCATTTT
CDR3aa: CSVGQSGQPQHF

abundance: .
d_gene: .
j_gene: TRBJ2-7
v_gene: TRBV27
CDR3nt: TGTGCCAGCAGTGCAGGGGCGAGCTCCTACGAGCAGTACTTC
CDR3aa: CASSAGASSYEQYF

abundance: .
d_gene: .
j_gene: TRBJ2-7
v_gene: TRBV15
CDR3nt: TGTGCCACCAGCAGATACAGCGGACCCGCCTACGAGCAGTACTTC
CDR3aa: CATSRYSGPAYEQYF

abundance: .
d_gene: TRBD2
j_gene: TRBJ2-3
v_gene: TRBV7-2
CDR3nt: TGTGCCAGCAGCGGCGGGGGACCTAGCACAGATACGCAGTATTTT
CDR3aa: CASSGGGPSTDTQYF

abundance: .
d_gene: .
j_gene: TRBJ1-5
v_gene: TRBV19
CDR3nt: TGTGCCAGTACCGCGACTGGCAATCAGCCCCAGCATTTT
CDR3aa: CASTATGNQPQHF

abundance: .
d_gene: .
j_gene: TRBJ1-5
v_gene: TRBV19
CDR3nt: TGTGCCAGTAGTTCGTCGCAGGGCGGTAGCAATCAGCCCCAGCATTTT
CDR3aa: CASSSSQGGSNQPQHF

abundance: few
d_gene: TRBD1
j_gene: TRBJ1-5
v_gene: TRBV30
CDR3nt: TGTGCCTGGAGTTCCAGGGGGCAACAGCCCCAGCATTTT
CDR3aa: CAWSSRGQQPQHF

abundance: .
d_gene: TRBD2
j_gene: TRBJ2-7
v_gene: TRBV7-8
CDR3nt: TGTGCCAGCAGCCCCCGAGTAGCGGGGGGTACCTACGAGCAGTACTTC
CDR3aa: CASSPRVAGGTYEQYF

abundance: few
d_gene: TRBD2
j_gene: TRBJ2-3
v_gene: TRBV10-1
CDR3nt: TGCGCCAGCAGTGAAGGGAGGAGGCTAGCGGGAGATACGCAGTATTTT
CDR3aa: CASSEGRRLAGDTQYF

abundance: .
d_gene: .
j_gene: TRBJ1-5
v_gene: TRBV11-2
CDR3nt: TGTGCCAGCAGCTTCTCAGGGGTGGATCAGCCCCAGCATTTT
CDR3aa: CASSFSGVDQPQHF

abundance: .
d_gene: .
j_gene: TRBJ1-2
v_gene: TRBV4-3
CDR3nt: TGCGCCAGCAGCCCCGTGGGGCGCCGGGAGAATGGCTACACCTTC
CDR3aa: CASSPVGRRENGYTF

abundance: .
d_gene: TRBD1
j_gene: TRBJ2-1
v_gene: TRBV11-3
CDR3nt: TGTGCCAGCAGCTTAGATCAGCAGGGGGCGCGAAATGAGCAGTTCTTC
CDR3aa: CASSLDQQGARNEQFF